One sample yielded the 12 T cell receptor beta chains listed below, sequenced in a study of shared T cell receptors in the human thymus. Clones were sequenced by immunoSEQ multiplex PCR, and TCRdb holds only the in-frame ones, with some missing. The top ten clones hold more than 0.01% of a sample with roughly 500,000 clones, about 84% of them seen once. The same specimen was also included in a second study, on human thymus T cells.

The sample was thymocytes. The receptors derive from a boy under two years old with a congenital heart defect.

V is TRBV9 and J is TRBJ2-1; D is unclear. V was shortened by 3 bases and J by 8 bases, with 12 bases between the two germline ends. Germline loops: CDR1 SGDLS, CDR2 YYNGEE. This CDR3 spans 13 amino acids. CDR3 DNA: TGTGCCAGCAGCGAGCTTCCCTCCGATGAGCAGTTCTTC. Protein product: CASSELPSDEQFF.

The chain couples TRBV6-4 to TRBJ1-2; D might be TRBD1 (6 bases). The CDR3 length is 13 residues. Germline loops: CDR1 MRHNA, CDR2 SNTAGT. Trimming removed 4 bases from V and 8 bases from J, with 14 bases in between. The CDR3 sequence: CASSATGSEGYTF. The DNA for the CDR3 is TGTGCCAGCAGTGCGACAGGTTCTGAGGGCTACACCTTC.

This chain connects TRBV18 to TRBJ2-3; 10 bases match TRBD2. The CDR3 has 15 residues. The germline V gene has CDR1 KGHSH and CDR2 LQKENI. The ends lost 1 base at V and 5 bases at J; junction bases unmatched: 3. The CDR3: CASSPRLAGEDTQYF. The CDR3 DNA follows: TGTGCCAGCTCACCACGGCTAGCGGGAGAAGATACGCAGTATTTT. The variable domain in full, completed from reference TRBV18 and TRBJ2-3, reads NAGVMQNPRHLVRRRGQEARLRCSPMKGHSHVYWYRQLPEEGLKFMVYLQKENIIDESGMPKERFSAEFPKEGPSILRIQQVVRGDSAAYFCASSPRLAGEDTQYFGPGTRLTVL.

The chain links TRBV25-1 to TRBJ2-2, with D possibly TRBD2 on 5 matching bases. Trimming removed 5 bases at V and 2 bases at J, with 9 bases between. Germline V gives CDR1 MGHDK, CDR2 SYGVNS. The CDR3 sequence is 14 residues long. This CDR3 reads CASSCEGNTGELFF. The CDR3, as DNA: TGTGCCAGCAGTTGTGAGGGAAACACCGGGGAGCTGTTTTTT.

CDR3 sequence reads: CASSGRHTYEQYF. CDR3 DNA sequence: TGTGCCAGCTCGGGCCGCCACACCTACGAGCAGTACTTC. V and J are TRBV18 and TRBJ2-7; D not resolved. The CDR3 extends over 13 amino acids. Between the trimmed V and J ends, which lost 6 bases and 2 bases, there was a span of 11 bases. Germline V lookup: CDR1 KGHSH, CDR2 LQKENI.

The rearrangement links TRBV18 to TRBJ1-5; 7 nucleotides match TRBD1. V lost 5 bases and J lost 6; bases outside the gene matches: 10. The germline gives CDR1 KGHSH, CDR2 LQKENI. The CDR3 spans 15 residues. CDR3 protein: CASSDSGGGSQPQHF. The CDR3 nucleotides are TGTGCCAGCTCAGACTCAGGGGGTGGTAGTCAGCCCCAGCATTTT.

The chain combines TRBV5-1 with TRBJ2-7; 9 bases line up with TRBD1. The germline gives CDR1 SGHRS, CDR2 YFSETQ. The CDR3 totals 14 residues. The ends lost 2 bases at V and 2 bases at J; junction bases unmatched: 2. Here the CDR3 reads CASSFRDRAYEQYF. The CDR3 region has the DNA TGCGCCAGCAGCTTCCGGGACAGGGCCTACGAGCAGTACTTC.

CDR3 amino acids: CATSRKNPGQGRREAFF. Here the CDR3 DNA reads TGTGCCACCAGCAGAAAGAACCCGGGACAGGGGCGCAGGGAAGCTTTCTTT. The chain joins TRBV15 to TRBJ1-1; 10 positions match TRBD1. Germline V gives CDR1 LNHNV, CDR2 YYDKDF (reference sequence). J lost 8 bases, V lost 2 bases, and 14 bases had no gene match. This CDR3 contains 17 residues.

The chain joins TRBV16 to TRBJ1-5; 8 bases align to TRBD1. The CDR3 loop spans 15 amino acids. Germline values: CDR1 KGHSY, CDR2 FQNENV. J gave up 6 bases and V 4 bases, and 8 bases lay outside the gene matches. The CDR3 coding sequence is TGTGCCAGCAGCCCTTGGACAGGGCTAGCTCAGCCCCAGCATTTT. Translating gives CASSPWTGLAQPQHF.

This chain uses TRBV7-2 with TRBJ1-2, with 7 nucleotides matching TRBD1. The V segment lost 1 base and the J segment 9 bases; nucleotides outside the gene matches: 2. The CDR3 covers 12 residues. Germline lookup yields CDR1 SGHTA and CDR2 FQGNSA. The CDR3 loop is CASSLVQGSYTF. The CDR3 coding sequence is TGTGCCAGCAGCTTAGTACAGGGGAGCTACACCTTC.

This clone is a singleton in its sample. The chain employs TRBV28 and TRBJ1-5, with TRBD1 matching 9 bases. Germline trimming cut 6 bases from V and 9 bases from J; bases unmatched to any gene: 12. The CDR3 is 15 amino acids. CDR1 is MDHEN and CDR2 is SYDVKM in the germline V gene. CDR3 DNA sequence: TGTGCCAGCAGCCACCGGACAGGGGCCCGAGGGCCCCAGCATTTT. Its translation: CASSHRTGARGPQHF.

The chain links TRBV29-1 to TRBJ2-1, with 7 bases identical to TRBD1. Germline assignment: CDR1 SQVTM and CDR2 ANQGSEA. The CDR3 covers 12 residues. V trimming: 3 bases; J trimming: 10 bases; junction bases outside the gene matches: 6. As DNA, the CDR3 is TGCAGCGTTGACCTGACAGGGATCGAGCAGTTCTTC. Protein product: CSVDLTGIEQFF.